Listed here are 12 T cell receptor beta chains from one sample, sequenced in a study of OX40 agonist ivuxolimab in advanced cancers. Profiled with immunoSEQ multiplex PCR; TCRdb holds only in-frame clones, not every one. The sample lists fewer than 65,000 clones, 70% to 80% occurring once. Sample: CD4+ or CD8+ T cells sorted from blood, taken in a trial of the OX40 agonist ivuxolimab. The receptors originated from an adult with an advanced solid tumor such as melanoma, head and neck, liver or kidney cancer.

This clone appeared a few times. This chain links TRBV11-2 with TRBJ1-5; D is ambiguous. Germline values: CDR1 SGHAT, CDR2 FQNNGV. The CDR3 sequence is 13 residues long. Trimming cost V 3 bases and J 4 bases, with 7 bases left between them. Here the CDR3 reads CASSLGTNQPQHF. DNA of the CDR3: TGTGCCAGCAGCTTGGGAACGAATCAGCCCCAGCATTTT.

Points on this clone: The germline gene is not matched at one end of the junction; a read error may be the cause. The rearrangement links TRBV7-7 to TRBJ2-1; 9 bases align to TRBD2. Germline V gene lookup returns CDR1 SSHAT and CDR2 FNYEAQ (reference sequence). This CDR3 is 19 amino acids long. Here the CDR3 reads CASSLGPPSGVTSYNEQFF. In DNA form, the CDR3 reads TGTGCTAGCAGCTTAGGCCCTCCTAGCGGGGTTACTTCCTACAATGAGCAGTTCTTC.

The gene calls are TRBV7-9 and TRBJ1-1; the D gene is possibly TRBD1 (5 bases). The V gene's germline CDR1 is SEHNR and CDR2 FQNEAQ (reference sequence). This CDR3 comprises 13 residues. Trimming took 6 bases from V and 2 from J, leaving 10 bases between them. The CDR3 sequence is CASRGRGNTEAFF. DNA for the CDR3: TGTGCCAGCAGGGGAAGGGGTAACACTGAAGCTTTCTTT. The full variable domain, completed using reference TRBV7-9 and TRBJ1-1, is DTGVSQNPRHKITKRGQNVTFRCDPISEHNRLYWYRQTLGQGPEFLTYFQNEAQLEKSRLLSDRFSAERPKGSFSTLEIQRTEQGDSAMYLCASRGRGNTEAFFGQGTRLTVV.

This sequence joins TRBV18 and TRBJ2-5; 9 positions match TRBD2. Germline V gene lookup returns CDR1 KGHSH and CDR2 LQKENI. This CDR3 has 16 residues. The V gene end was trimmed by 0 bases and the J gene end by 2 bases; junction bases not matched to a gene: 4. The chain's CDR3 is CASSPPTTSGQETQYF. The DNA for the CDR3 is TGTGCCAGCTCACCACCTACGACTAGCGGTCAAGAGACCCAGTACTTC.

The chain combines TRBV18 with TRBJ1-1; D is unresolved. CDR1 is KGHSH, CDR2 LQKENI, per germline. The CDR3 runs 14 residues. V was clipped by 2 bases and J by 5 bases, with 12 bases between them. The CDR3 loop is CASSPSSLGTEAFF. CDR3 nucleotides: TGTGCCAGCTCACCAAGCAGTCTGGGGACTGAAGCTTTCTTT.

The V and J genes are TRBV7-9 and TRBJ1-1; D is possibly TRBD1 (5 bases). The ends were cut back, 2 bases at V and 1 base at J, with 17 bases in the middle. Germline lookup yields CDR1 SEHNR and CDR2 FQNEAQ (reference sequence). This CDR3 region has 17 residues. The CDR3: CASSLMGQGLGNTEAFF. The CDR3 DNA sequence: TGTGCCAGCAGCTTAATGGGGCAGGGTCTGGGGAACACTGAAGCTTTCTTT.

The gene calls are TRBV12-5 and TRBJ1-5; D is undetermined. V lost 5 bases to trimming and J lost 9 bases, with 14 bases between them. The CDR3 is 13 residues long. Per the germline V gene, CDR1 is LGHNT and CDR2 is FRNRAP. CDR3 nucleotides: TGTGCTAGTGGTCCTCCGCAAAGCCGGCCCCAGCATTTT. It encodes CASGPPQSRPQHF.

The chain is built from TRBV7-3 and TRBJ2-1; TRBD2 agrees at 10 bases. This CDR3 is built from 16 residues. The J segment lost 7 bases and the V segment lost 4 bases, leaving 10 bases of the junction unmatched. Germline V gene lookup returns CDR1 SGHTA and CDR2 FQGTGA. The CDR3 DNA is TGTGCCAGCAGCTCGCCGAGCGGGAGGGGCTCGAATGAGCAGTTCTTC. This translates into CASSSPSGRGSNEQFF. The whole variable domain, remainder taken from reference TRBV7-3 and TRBJ2-1, is GAGVSQTPSNKVTEKGKYVELRCDPISGHTALYWYRQSLGQGPEFLIYFQGTGAADDSGLPNDRFFAVRPEGSVSTLKIQRTERGDSAVYLCASSSPSGRGSNEQFFGPGTRLTVL.

This clone was picked up many times. The chain links TRBV27 to TRBJ2-7; 7 bases map to TRBD2. V shed 1 base, J shed 5 bases, and the junction held 5 bases outside the gene matches. Germline V gene sequence: CDR1 MNHEY, CDR2 SMNVEV (reference sequence). The CDR3 contains 14 residues. The CDR3 sequence is CASSLFGGRDEQYF. CDR3 in DNA: TGTGCCAGCAGTTTATTTGGGGGGAGGGACGAGCAGTACTTC.

The rearrangement uses TRBV11-2 and TRBJ1-2, with D possibly TRBD1 on 6 matching bases. The CDR3 contains 15 residues. Trimming removed 6 bases at V and 8 bases at J, with 22 bases between. Germline V CDR1 and CDR2: SGHAT, FQNNGV. CDR3 residues: CASRQNLGAVSGYTF. DNA for the CDR3: TGTGCCAGCAGGCAGAACCTGGGGGCCGTCTCGGGCTACACCTTC.

This rearrangement joins TRBV2 to TRBJ2-7; perhaps TRBD1 as D (5 bases). This CDR3 contains 14 residues. The V end lost 8 bases, the J end lost 6 bases, and 20 bases lay between the germline ends. Per germline, CDR1 SNHLY and CDR2 FYNNEI. This CDR3 is CASGATGSTFEQYF. CDR3 sequence (DNA): TGTGCCAGCGGGGCTACAGGCAGTACGTTCGAGCAGTACTTC.

The chain combines TRBV28 with TRBJ2-1, with 7 bases aligning to TRBD2. Trimming at V came to 5 bases and at J to 2 bases, leaving 9 bases not matched to a gene. This CDR3 region has 16 residues. Germline-derived CDR1 and CDR2 are MDHEN and SYDVKM. The CDR3 DNA sequence: TGTGCCAGCAGTCAAGGACTAGTGAGTACCTACAATGAGCAGTTCTTC. This translates into CASSQGLVSTYNEQFF.